This T cell receptor (beta chain) was sequenced during a study of Ad26.COV2.S vaccination and SARS-CoV-2 variants. Study overall: Ad26.COV2.S shots went into the muscle once or twice, 56 days apart.

This CDR3 has 16 residues. V was pared by 5 bases and J by 0 bases, with 5 bases of the junction left unmatched. Germline CDR1 and CDR2: SGHVS and FNYEAQ. The assay was immunoSEQ multiplex PCR, and TCRdb's table has in-frame clones only and misses some. Counted here are roughly 380,000 clones, 87% occurring once; the ten biggest clones make up 3.4%. The sample's treatment: about 20 received Ad26.COV2.S at low or high dose, single or two shots; about 5 received placebo; per-sample allocation not given. The investigators took samples on day 63 after the first vaccine or placebo injection. The sequence was collected from a person between 18 and 59 years old who received the Ad26.COV2.S COVID-19 vaccine or a placebo. The gene calls are TRBV7-6 and TRBJ2-2, with TRBD1 matching over 8 bases. Here the sequenced sample was peripheral blood, taken in a trial of Ad26.COV2.S vaccine versus placebo. CDR3 region: CASSGQGRANTGELFF. CDR3 coding DNA: TGTGCCAGCAGCGGACAGGGCCGGGCGAACACCGGGGAGCTGTTTTTT.